The T cell receptor beta chain described here comes from a study of regulatory T cells in long-lasting Graves disease. Study overall: In persistent Graves' disease, antithyroid drugs had been taken for over 5 years and TSH receptor antibodies stayed positive. Study findings and constraints: Sampling was limited to peripheral blood rather than thyroid tissue. Preferential use of TRBV28, TRBJ1-2 and TRBJ2-5 was seen in persistent disease.

Arm-PCR with iRepertoire HTBI primers amplified the CDR3 regions for these TCR beta libraries. One entry per CDR3 protein, called by TCRdb with MiXCR from the multiplex PCR reads. The table shows about 470,000 distinct CDR3 sequences, with about a fifth occurring only once. The CDR3 covers 12 residues. The V end was cut by 1 base, the J end by 15 bases, with 13 bases between. Germline V gene lookup returns CDR1 GTSNPN and CDR2 SVGIG (reference sequence). This clonotype was detected only a few times. Its antigen is unidentified. The time point: persistent/refractory GD, antithyroid drugs over 5 years with positive TRAb. The TCR library used RNA extracted from PBMCs.

The receptor comes from a female donor with Graves disease. Here the sequenced sample was peripheral blood mononuclear cells (PBMCs), taken when the disease was refractory, from a patient treated with antithyroid drugs. The chain joins TRBV30 to TRBJ1-6; no clear D gene. The CDR3 loop is CAWSDEGKNLHF. Here the CDR3 DNA reads TGTGCCTGGAGTGATGAGGGCAAAAACCTCCACTTT.